This T cell receptor beta chain was retrieved from a study of response to subunit inactivated influenza vaccine listed by TCRdb under 2018. Concerning the study at large: Deep quantitative T cell receptor repertoire profiling was used in the study to track responses to a trivalent subunit inactivated influenza vaccine. Results the study describes overall, beyond this receptor: According to the authors, only a limited number of new T cells may be recruited by each seasonal influenza vaccination.

V lost 5 bases and J lost 6 bases, and the count of bases not matched to a germline gene is 6. Including cysteine and phenylalanine, the CDR3 has 14 amino acids. Of the read, only the CDR3 DNA is kept; its 42 bases are in frame from base 1. Ten or more counts support this clonotype. The antigen it binds to is not known. No much larger clone is present one base from it, and per-base qualities are unavailable. Libraries came from RT-PCR. TCRdb shows the sequencer as Illumina HiSeq 2500. The public reads were quality trimmed at Q25 with fastp and then assembled into clones with MiXCR by TCRdb, keeping productive beta chains. Records with the same CDR3 protein are collapsed into one entry carrying the most frequent genes and DNA. The sample table lists roughly 290,000 distinct CDR3 sequences, roughly 22% of them with a count of one. The top ten clonotypes cover 10% of the sample.

The material was PBMCs from blood, obtained around 22 months after vaccination. The sequence joins TRBV12-3 or TRBV12-4 to TRBJ2-4; the junction holds 8 bases that match TRBD1. The TCR originated in a man in his fifties or sixties who received an inactivated influenza vaccine. Donor details come from another sample of the same person, matched by shared clones. The CDR3 region reads CASSLGQGRNIQYF. The DNA sequence is given as TGTGCCAGCAGTCTCGGACAGGGAAGAAACATTCAGTACTTC.